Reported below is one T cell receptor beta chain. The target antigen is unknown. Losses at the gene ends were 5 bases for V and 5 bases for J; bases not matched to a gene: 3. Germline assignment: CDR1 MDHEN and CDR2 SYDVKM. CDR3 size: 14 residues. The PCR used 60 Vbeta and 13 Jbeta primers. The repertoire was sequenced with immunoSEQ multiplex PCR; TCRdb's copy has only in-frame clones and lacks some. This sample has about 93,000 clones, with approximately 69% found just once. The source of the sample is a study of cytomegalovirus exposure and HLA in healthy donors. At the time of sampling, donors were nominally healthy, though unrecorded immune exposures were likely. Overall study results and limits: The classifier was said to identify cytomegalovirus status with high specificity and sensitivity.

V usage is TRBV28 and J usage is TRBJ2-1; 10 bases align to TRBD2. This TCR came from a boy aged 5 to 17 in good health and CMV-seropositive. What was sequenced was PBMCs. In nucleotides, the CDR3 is TGTGCCAGCAGTCCAGCGGGGGGGCACAATGAGCAGTTCTTC. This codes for CASSPAGGHNEQFF.